The rows below give T cell receptor beta chains drawn from one sample of a study of OX40 agonist ivuxolimab in advanced cancers. Some clones are missing from TCRdb's copy, which holds only in-frame ones; the method was immunoSEQ multiplex PCR. The table has roughly 56,000 clones, 82% seen once. Material: CD4+ or CD8+ T cells sorted from blood, obtained in a trial of the OX40 agonist ivuxolimab. The origin of the receptors is an adult with an advanced solid tumor such as melanoma, head and neck, liver or kidney cancer. CDR3s include the opening cysteine and the closing phenylalanine or tryptophan. Fields, in order: D gene, J gene, V gene, clone size, CDR3 protein, CDR3 DNA. The D gene is left open where the match is weak. Some rows mark clone size as missing; the rest say once, few, many or name a class of expanded clone.

D: TRBD2; J: TRBJ2-3; V: TRBV5-4; size: -; CDR3: CASSLAGGTDTQYF; DNA: TGTGCCAGCAGCCTAGCGGGAGGGACAGATACGCAGTATTTT
D: TRBD2; J: TRBJ2-3; V: TRBV7-2; size: -; CDR3: CASSAGGTDTQYF; DNA: TGTGCCAGCAGCGCGGGGGGAACAGATACGCAGTATTTT
D: -; J: TRBJ2-7; V: TRBV28; size: -; CDR3: CASSLTRPWGNEQYF; DNA: TGTGCCAGCAGTTTAACCCGACCTTGGGGGAACGAGCAGTACTTC
D: TRBD1; J: TRBJ1-1; V: TRBV25-1; size: -; CDR3: CASSGGDRGSTEAFF; DNA: TGTGCCAGCAGTGGGGGGGACAGGGGGAGCACTGAAGCTTTCTTT
D: TRBD2; J: TRBJ2-3; V: TRBV7-9; size: -; CDR3: CASRPTGGWLNTQYF; DNA: TGTGCCAGCAGACCGACGGGGGGTTGGTTGAATACGCAGTATTTT
D: -; J: TRBJ1-3; V: TRBV12-5; size: -; CDR3: CASGLEYSGNTIYF; DNA: TGTGCTAGTGGTTTGGAATACTCTGGAAACACCATATATTTT
D: -; J: TRBJ2-2; V: TRBV9; size: -; CDR3: CASSPRTAGELFF; DNA: TGTGCCAGCAGCCCCCGAACGGCCGGGGAGCTGTTTTTT
D: -; J: TRBJ2-7; V: TRBV18; size: -; CDR3: CASSPLLDSPYEQYF; DNA: TGTGCCAGCTCACCACTGTTAGACAGTCCCTACGAGCAGTACTTC
D: -; J: TRBJ1-1; V: TRBV7-6; size: -; CDR3: CASSLGGGTEAFF; DNA: TGTGCCAGCAGCTTAGGAGGGGGCACTGAAGCTTTCTTT
D: -; J: TRBJ2-2; V: TRBV30; size: -; CDR3: CGRERRNTGELFF; DNA: TGTGGAAGGGAGCGGAGGAACACCGGGGAGCTGTTTTTT
D: -; J: TRBJ1-3; V: TRBV2; size: -; CDR3: CASTWQGTGGNTIYF; DNA: TGTGCCAGCACTTGGCAGGGGACGGGTGGAAACACCATATATTTT
D: -; J: TRBJ1-2; V: TRBV6-5; size: few; CDR3: CASRGGERNYGYTF; DNA: TGTGCCAGCAGGGGCGGGGAGCGGAACTATGGCTACACCTTC
D: -; J: TRBJ2-7; V: TRBV5-1; size: -; CDR3: CASSLAGTNSYEQYF; DNA: TGCGCCAGCAGCTTGGCAGGGACCAACTCCTACGAGCAGTACTTC
D: -; J: TRBJ2-5; V: TRBV6-1; size: -; CDR3: CASSLDYQETQYF; DNA: TGTGCCAGCAGTTTGGACTACCAAGAGACCCAGTACTTC
D: TRBD2; J: TRBJ2-1; V: TRBV5-1; size: -; CDR3: CASRVGTSGRAFRNEQFF; DNA: TGCGCCAGCAGGGTAGGGACTAGCGGGAGGGCGTTCCGCAATGAGCAGTTCTTC
D: TRBD1; J: TRBJ1-1; V: TRBV6-1; size: -; CDR3: CASTPGQVMNTEAFF; DNA: TGTGCCAGCACTCCGGGACAGGTGATGAACACTGAAGCTTTCTTT
D: -; J: TRBJ1-2; V: TRBV6-6; size: -; CDR3: CTSSSTTASYGYTF; DNA: TGTACCAGCAGTTCCACTACAGCATCCTATGGCTACACCTTC
D: TRBD2; J: TRBJ2-1; V: TRBV5-1; size: -; CDR3: CASSSSRAGGENEQFF; DNA: TGCGCCAGCAGCTCCTCAAGGGCGGGGGGAGAGAATGAGCAGTTCTTC
D: -; J: TRBJ2-3; V: TRBV30; size: -; CDR3: CAWSVGLFTDTQYF; DNA: TGTGCCTGGAGTGTGGGACTCTTCACAGATACGCAGTATTTT
D: -; J: TRBJ2-5; V: TRBV29-1; size: -; CDR3: CSVPIGPAVGRAETQYF; DNA: TGCAGCGTCCCGATTGGGCCGGCGGTTGGGAGAGCTGAGACCCAGTACTTC
D: -; J: TRBJ1-1; V: TRBV5-1; size: -; CDR3: CASMRLSGNTEAFF; DNA: TGCGCCAGCATGCGGCTTTCGGGGAACACTGAAGCTTTCTTT
D: -; J: TRBJ1-5; V: TRBV6-1; size: -; CDR3: CASGGQINQPQHF; DNA: TGTGCCAGCGGTGGACAGATCAATCAGCCCCAGCATTTT
D: TRBD1; J: TRBJ2-7; V: TRBV10-3; size: few; CDR3: CATGTGWEQYF; DNA: TGTGCCACCGGGACAGGCTGGGAGCAGTACTTC
D: -; J: TRBJ1-2; V: TRBV5-6; size: -; CDR3: CASSPWERNYGYTF; DNA: TGTGCCAGCAGTCCGTGGGAGAGGAACTATGGCTACACCTTC
D: TRBD2; J: TRBJ2-1; V: TRBV30; size: -; CDR3: CAWRAGGDWGYNEQFF; DNA: TGTGCCTGGAGAGCGGGAGGGGATTGGGGATACAATGAGCAGTTCTTC
D: TRBD2; J: TRBJ2-7; V: TRBV2; size: -; CDR3: CASRGSGRTSYEQYF; DNA: TGTGCCAGCAGGGGAAGCGGGAGAACCTCCTACGAGCAGTACTTC
D: TRBD1; J: TRBJ2-7; V: TRBV11-2; size: -; CDR3: CASSDRGNGTYEQYF; DNA: TGTGCCAGCAGCGACAGGGGAAATGGGACCTACGAGCAGTACTTC